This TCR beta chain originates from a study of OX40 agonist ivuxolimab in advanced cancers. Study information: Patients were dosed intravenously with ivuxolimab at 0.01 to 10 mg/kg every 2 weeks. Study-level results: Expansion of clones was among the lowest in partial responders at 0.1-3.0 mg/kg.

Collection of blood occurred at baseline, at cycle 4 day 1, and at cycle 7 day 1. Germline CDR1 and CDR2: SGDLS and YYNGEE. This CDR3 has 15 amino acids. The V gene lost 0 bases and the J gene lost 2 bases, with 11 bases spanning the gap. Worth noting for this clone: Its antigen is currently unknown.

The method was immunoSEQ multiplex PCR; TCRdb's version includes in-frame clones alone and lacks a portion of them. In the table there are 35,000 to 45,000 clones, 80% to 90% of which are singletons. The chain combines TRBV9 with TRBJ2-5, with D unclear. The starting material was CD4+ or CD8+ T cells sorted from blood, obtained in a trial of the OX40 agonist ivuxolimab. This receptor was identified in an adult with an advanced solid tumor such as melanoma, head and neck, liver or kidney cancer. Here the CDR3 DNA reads TGTGCCAGCAGCGTAGGGGCCCAGTCGCAAGAGACCCAGTACTTC. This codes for CASSVGAQSQETQYF.